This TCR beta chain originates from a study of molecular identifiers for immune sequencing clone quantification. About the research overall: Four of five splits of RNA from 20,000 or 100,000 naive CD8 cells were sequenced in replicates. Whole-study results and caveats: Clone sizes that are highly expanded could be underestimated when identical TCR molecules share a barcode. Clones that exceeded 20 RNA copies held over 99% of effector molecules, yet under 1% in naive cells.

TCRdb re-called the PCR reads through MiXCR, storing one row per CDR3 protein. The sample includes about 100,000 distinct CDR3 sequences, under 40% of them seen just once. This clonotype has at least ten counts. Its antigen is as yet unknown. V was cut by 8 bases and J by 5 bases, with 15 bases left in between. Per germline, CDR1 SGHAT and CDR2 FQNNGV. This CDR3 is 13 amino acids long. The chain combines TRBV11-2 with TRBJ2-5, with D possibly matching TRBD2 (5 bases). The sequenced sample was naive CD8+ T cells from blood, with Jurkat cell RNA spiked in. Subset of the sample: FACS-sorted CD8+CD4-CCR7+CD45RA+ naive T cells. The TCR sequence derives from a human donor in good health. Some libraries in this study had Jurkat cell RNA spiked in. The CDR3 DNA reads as TGTGCCAGCGGGAGTGGGGTTGAGGAGACCCAGTACTTC. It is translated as CASGSGVEETQYF.